This TCR beta chain derives from a study of Tregs in tolerant kidney transplant recipients. Study observations and caveats: This study did not directly address biological reproducibility. Expanding Tregs on activated donor B cells appeared to best identify donor-specific TCRbeta clones.

Clones were read by immunoSEQ multiplex PCR, and TCRdb kept only the in-frame ones, dropping some. The sample records around 64,000 clones, 87% being singletons. Comment on this clone: Its specificity is not known.

The nonmyeloablative bone marrow transplants came from related graft donors, with transient mixed chimerism. CD4+CD25+CD127- Tregs, CD4+CD25- non-Tregs, CD4 and CD8 cells were sorted. Germline loops: CDR1 SGDLS, CDR2 YYNGEE. V lost 0 bases and J lost 5, with 14 bases in between. The CDR3 is made up of 16 amino acids. This chain connects TRBV9 to TRBJ2-2; D possibly corresponds to TRBD2 (7 bases). Here the sequenced sample was CD4+ T cells from blood (PBMCs), taken 6 months after the transplant. This sequence originates from a human patient who received a combined kidney and bone marrow transplant. Some T cells may be provided by the graft donor. The CDR3 loop reads CASSVAGGFGTGELFF. CDR3 in DNA: TGTGCCAGCAGCGTAGCGGGGGGCTTTGGGACCGGGGAGCTGTTTTTT.